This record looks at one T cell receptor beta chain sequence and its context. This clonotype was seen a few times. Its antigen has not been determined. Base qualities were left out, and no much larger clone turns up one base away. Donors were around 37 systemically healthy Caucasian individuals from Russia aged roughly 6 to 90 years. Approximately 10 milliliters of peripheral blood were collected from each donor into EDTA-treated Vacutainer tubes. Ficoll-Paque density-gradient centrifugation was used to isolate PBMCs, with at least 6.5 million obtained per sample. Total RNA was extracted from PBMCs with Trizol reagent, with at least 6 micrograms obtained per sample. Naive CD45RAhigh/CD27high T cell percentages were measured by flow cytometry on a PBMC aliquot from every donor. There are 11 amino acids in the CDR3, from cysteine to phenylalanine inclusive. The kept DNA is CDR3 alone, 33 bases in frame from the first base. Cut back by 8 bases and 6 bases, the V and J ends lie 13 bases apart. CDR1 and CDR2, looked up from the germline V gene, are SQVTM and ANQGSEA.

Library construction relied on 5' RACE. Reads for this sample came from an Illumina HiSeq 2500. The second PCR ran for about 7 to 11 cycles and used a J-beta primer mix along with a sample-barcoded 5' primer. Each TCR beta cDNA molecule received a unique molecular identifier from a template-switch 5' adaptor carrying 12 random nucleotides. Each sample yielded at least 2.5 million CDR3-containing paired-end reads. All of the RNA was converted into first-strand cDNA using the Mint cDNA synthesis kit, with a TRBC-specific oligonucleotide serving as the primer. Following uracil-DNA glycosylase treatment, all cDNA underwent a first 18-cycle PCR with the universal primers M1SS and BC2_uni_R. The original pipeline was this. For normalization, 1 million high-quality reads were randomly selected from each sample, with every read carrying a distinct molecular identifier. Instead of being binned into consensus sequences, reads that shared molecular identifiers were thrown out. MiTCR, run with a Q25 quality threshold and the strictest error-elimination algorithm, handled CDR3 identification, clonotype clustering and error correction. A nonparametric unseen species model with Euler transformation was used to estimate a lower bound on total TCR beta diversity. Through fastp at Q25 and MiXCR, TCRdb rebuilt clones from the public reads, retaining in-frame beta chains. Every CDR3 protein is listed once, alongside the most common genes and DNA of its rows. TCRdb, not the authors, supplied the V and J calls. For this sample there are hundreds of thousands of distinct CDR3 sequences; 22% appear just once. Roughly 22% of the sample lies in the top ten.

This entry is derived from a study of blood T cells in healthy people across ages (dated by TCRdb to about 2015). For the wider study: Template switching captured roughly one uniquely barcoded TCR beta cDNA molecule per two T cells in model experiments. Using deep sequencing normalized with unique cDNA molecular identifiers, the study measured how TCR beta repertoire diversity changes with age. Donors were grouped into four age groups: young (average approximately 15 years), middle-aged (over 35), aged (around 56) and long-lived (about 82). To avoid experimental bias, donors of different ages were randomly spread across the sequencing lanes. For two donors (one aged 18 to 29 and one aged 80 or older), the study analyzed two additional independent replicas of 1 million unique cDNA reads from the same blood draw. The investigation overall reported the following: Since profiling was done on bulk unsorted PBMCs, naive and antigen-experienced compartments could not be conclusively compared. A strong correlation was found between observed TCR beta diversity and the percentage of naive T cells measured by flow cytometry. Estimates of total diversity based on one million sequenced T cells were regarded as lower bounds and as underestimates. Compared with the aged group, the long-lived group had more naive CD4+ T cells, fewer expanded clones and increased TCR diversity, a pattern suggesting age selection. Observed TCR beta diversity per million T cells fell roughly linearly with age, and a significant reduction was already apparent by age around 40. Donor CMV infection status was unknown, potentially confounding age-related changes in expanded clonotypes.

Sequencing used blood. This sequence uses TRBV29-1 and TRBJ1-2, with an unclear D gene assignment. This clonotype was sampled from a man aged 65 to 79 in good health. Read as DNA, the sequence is TGCAGCACCCGCTCAAGGAATGGCTACACCTTC. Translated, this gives CSTRSRNGYTF.